This TCR beta chain was captured by sequencing in a study of tumor and adjacent non-tumor tissue in lung cancer. Study-wide findings and caveats: Tumor tissue had significantly higher TCR diversity than normal lung.

For this clonotype: Its target is unknown.

The library came from three nested PCR rounds adapted from ARM-PCR protocols. A single record per CDR3 protein comes from TCRdb applying MiXCR to the multiplex PCR reads. The data show approximately 150,000 distinct CDR3 sequences, approximately 66% seen once. The template was RNA from unsorted bulk tissue. V was trimmed by 3 bases and J by 8 bases, leaving 13 bases between them. CDR3 length: 14 residues. Germline V gene lookup returns CDR1 KGHDR and CDR2 SFDVKD. This clonotype originated in a man aged 60 to 75 with small cell lung cancer. The chain couples TRBV24-1 to TRBJ1-5; D might be TRBD1 (5 bases). The sample consisted of lung tumor tissue. The chain's CDR3 is CATSDPGTEEPQHF. The CDR3 DNA reads as TGTGCCACCAGTGATCCAGGGACCGAGGAGCCCCAGCATTTT.